The 32 T cell receptor beta chains presented below share a single source sample, sequenced in a study of type 1 regulatory T cells. The study, taken as a whole, reports: Type 1 regulatory T cells had a more restricted TCR repertoire than non-type 1 regulatory T cells.

No antigen has been assigned to these receptors. In TCRdb, the reads were re-called with MiXCR into one record per CDR3 protein. The table has some 71,000 distinct CDR3 sequences, roughly 20% seen once. Sequenced: cultured type 1 regulatory T (Tr1) cells, either the whole culture or a sorted fraction (not recorded which). Every receptor here comes from a human donor in good health.

The V call is TRBV6-5, the J call TRBJ2-7; D uncertain. The V end lost 6 bases, the J end lost 4 bases, and 19 bases lay between the germline ends. Germline CDR1 and CDR2: MNHEY and SVGAGI. The CDR3 extends over 15 amino acids. The chain's CDR3 is CASRVRWDIPYEQYF. DNA of the CDR3: TGTGCCAGCAGGGTTAGGTGGGATATACCTTACGAGCAGTACTTC.

The chain carries TRBV12-3 or TRBV12-4 and TRBJ2-1, with D possibly being TRBD2 (6 bases). The CDR3 has 14 amino acids. V dropped 6 bases and J dropped 9 bases, with 18 bases sitting between them. CDR3 bases: TGTGCCAGCAGGGGAGGCGGAGAAAACAGTGAGCAGTTCTTC. It specifies CASRGGGENSEQFF.

The chain employs TRBV2 and TRBJ2-1; 7 nucleotides agree with TRBD2. The CDR3 covers 14 residues. Per germline, CDR1 SNHLY and CDR2 FYNNEI. Trimming at V came to 7 bases and at J to 7 bases, leaving 10 bases not matched to a gene. This CDR3 reads CASNFGGRTNEQFF. The CDR3 DNA reads as TGTGCCAGCAACTTCGGCGGGAGAACAAATGAGCAGTTCTTC.

The chain combines TRBV28 with TRBJ2-3; D is possibly TRBD2 (6 bases). CDR3 length equals 17 residues. Germline assignment: CDR1 MDHEN and CDR2 SYDVKM. The V gene lost 4 bases and the J gene lost 0 bases, with 17 bases spanning the gap. CDR3 bases: TGTGCCAGCAGTTCCCCGGGGTGGGGGAGGAGCACAGATACGCAGTATTTT. This codes for CASSSPGWGRSTDTQYF.

V is TRBV5-1 and J is TRBJ2-3, with 8 bases identical to TRBD2. Germline V lookup: CDR1 SGHRS, CDR2 YFSETQ. V gave up 3 bases and J gave up 4 bases; unmatched junction bases: 7. CDR3 length: 15 residues. The CDR3 reads CASSSKRERADTQYF. DNA of the CDR3: TGCGCCAGCAGCTCCAAGCGGGAGCGGGCAGATACGCAGTATTTT.

This chain links TRBV7-3 with TRBJ2-1; no reliable D call. Trimming took 1 base from V and 8 from J, leaving 9 bases between them. Germline loops: CDR1 SGHTA, CDR2 FQGTGA. The CDR3 is 13 residues long. The CDR3: CASSLNYLDEQFF. The CDR3 bases are TGTGCCAGCAGCTTAAACTATCTCGATGAGCAGTTCTTC.

The chain joins TRBV10-3 to TRBJ1-1, with a weak D call TRBD1 (5 bases). The ends were cut back, 5 bases at V and 6 bases at J, with 16 bases in the middle. CDR3 length: 14 residues. Germline CDR1 ENHRY, CDR2 SYGVKD. CDR3 DNA: TGTGCCATCAGTTCGTCCAGGGAAAACGCTGAAGCTTTCTTT. Its translation is CAISSSRENAEAFF.

J is TRBJ2-3 and V is TRBV5-1; TRBD2 matches 9 bases. The CDR3 is 17 amino acids. Per germline, CDR1 SGHRS and CDR2 YFSETQ. The V segment lost 0 bases and the J segment 1 base; nucleotides outside the gene matches: 6. The CDR3: CASSLGATSGGTDTQYF. In DNA form, the CDR3 reads TGCGCCAGCAGCTTGGGGGCGACTAGCGGAGGCACAGATACGCAGTATTTT.

The sample holds one count of this clonotype. Sequence at one end of the junction differs from germline and may be a read error. The chain carries TRBV20-1 and TRBJ1-5, with D uncertain. Germline lookup yields CDR1 DFQATT and CDR2 SNEGSKA (reference sequence). The CDR3 totals 14 residues. The chain's CDR3 is CSARVGFSNQPQHF. CDR3 nucleotide sequence: TGCAGTGCTAGGGTGGGATTCAGCAACCAGCCCCAGCATTTT.

This clonotype has a handful of counts. The V and J genes are TRBV20-1 and TRBJ2-3, with 8 bases aligning to TRBD2. J gave up 0 bases and V 5 bases, and 7 bases lay outside the gene matches. Germline V CDR1 and CDR2: DFQATT, SNEGSKA (reference sequence). The CDR3 length is 15 residues. The DNA for the CDR3 is TGCAGTGCTCACTTAGCGGGAACTAGCACAGATACGCAGTATTTT. The encoded protein is CSAHLAGTSTDTQYF.

This clonotype came up a few times. The V gene is TRBV20-1, the J gene TRBJ2-3, with D unresolved. V lost 3 bases and J 6 bases, leaving 13 bases between the germline ends. CDR3 size: 13 residues. The germline V gene encodes CDR1 DFQATT and CDR2 SNEGSKA (reference sequence). The DNA of the CDR3 is TGCAGTGCTAGTCTAATAGTCGGGGATACGCAGTATTTT. Its translation: CSASLIVGDTQYF.

The chain couples TRBV9 to TRBJ2-1; a possible D gene is TRBD1 (6 bases). Trimming took 3 bases from V and 7 from J, leaving 14 bases between them. The CDR3 sequence is 14 residues long. Germline V CDR1 and CDR2: SGDLS, YYNGEE. For the CDR3, the DNA is TGTGCCAGCAGCGACCCACTAGGGGGAAATGAGCAGTTCTTC. As protein: CASSDPLGGNEQFF.

This clonotype was detected a few times. The J gene is TRBJ2-7, the V gene TRBV18; 7 bases agree with TRBD1. V lost 6 bases, J lost 3 bases, and 8 bases stayed unmatched. The CDR3 runs 14 residues. Germline V CDR1 and CDR2: KGHSH, LQKENI. The chain's CDR3 is CASSPTGTVYEQYF. The CDR3, as DNA: TGTGCCAGCTCTCCCACCGGGACAGTCTACGAGCAGTACTTC.

This clonotype was recorded only once. This chain uses TRBV15 with TRBJ2-3, with 8 positions matching TRBD2. The CDR3 extends over 17 amino acids. Germline CDR1 LNHNV, CDR2 YYDKDF (reference sequence). J was trimmed by 0 bases and V by 5 bases; bases with no gene match: 10. DNA of the CDR3: TGTGCCACCAGCCCCGGAATAGCGGGGTCTAGCACAGATACGCAGTATTTT. It encodes CATSPGIAGSSTDTQYF.

The gene calls are TRBV3-1 and TRBJ2-2, with D perhaps matching TRBD1 (5 bases). Trimming left V 7 bases short and J 2 bases short, with 8 bases between. This CDR3 comprises 13 residues. Germline V gene data show CDR1 as LGHDT and CDR2 as YNNKEL (reference sequence). CDR3 region: CASNRGNTGELFF. The CDR3 nucleotides are TGTGCCAGCAATAGGGGAAACACCGGGGAGCTGTTTTTT.

This chain uses TRBV18 with TRBJ1-1, with D possibly being TRBD1 (5 bases). Germline lookup yields CDR1 KGHSH and CDR2 LQKENI. The CDR3 spans 13 residues. The V and J ends lost 6 bases and 5 bases respectively, with 13 bases between them. CDR3 residues: CASSSGLRTEAFF. The CDR3 DNA sequence: TGTGCCAGCTCCTCGGGACTTAGGACTGAAGCTTTCTTT.

This clonotype was counted between two and nine times. The chain is built from TRBV27 and TRBJ2-5, with D perhaps being TRBD1 or TRBD2 (5 bases each). CDR1 is MNHEY, CDR2 SMNVEV, per germline (reference sequence). This CDR3 contains 14 residues. The V and J ends lost 6 bases and 2 bases respectively, with 13 bases between them. The CDR3: CASRMGPKQETQYF. The CDR3 DNA reads as TGTGCCAGCAGGATGGGACCCAAGCAAGAGACCCAGTACTTC.

At least ten counts were recorded for this clonotype. The chain employs TRBV20-1 and TRBJ2-1; D ambiguous. V lost 6 bases and J lost 5, with 5 bases in between. This CDR3 is built from 10 residues. CDR1 and CDR2 from the germline V gene are DFQATT and SNEGSKA (reference sequence). This chain's CDR3 is CSAENNEQFF. In nucleotides, the CDR3 is TGCAGTGCAGAGAACAATGAGCAGTTCTTC.

The chain uses TRBV4-1 and TRBJ2-1; D might be TRBD1 or TRBD2, each matching 5 bases. There are 15 residues in the CDR3. V lost 4 bases, J lost 4 bases, and 14 bases lay in between. CDR1 MGHRA and CDR2 YSYEKL come from the germline V gene. The CDR3 DNA reads TGCGCCAGCAGCCCCATAGGGACGAGATACAATGAGCAGTTCTTC. It translates to CASSPIGTRYNEQFF.

This clonotype came up a few times. V is TRBV20-1 and J is TRBJ2-7; weak D call: TRBD2 (6 bases). The V end was cut by 3 bases, the J end by 0 bases, with 15 bases between. The CDR3 runs 15 residues. The germline gives CDR1 DFQATT, CDR2 SNEGSKA (reference sequence). The CDR3 sequence is CSASGLTGLSYEQYF. As DNA, the CDR3 is TGCAGTGCTAGTGGACTAACGGGGCTCTCCTACGAGCAGTACTTC.

The chain links TRBV3-1 to TRBJ2-1; 7 bases align to TRBD1. The length of the CDR3 is 15 residues. Germline values: CDR1 LGHDT, CDR2 YNNKEL (reference sequence). Trimming removed 1 base from V and 4 bases from J; junction bases left unmatched: 4. The CDR3 loop reads CASSQATGLYNEQFF. The CDR3 coding sequence is TGTGCCAGCAGCCAAGCGACAGGGTTGTACAATGAGCAGTTCTTC.

The V gene is TRBV19, the J gene TRBJ2-5, with 8 bases that match TRBD2. J was trimmed by 5 bases and V by 4 bases; bases with no gene match: 3. This CDR3 spans 13 amino acids. Per germline, CDR1 LNHDA and CDR2 SQIVND (reference sequence). CDR3 in DNA: TGTGCCAGTAGTAGAGTAGCGGGGGAGACCCAGTACTTC. This translates into CASSRVAGETQYF. The whole variable domain, filled in from reference TRBV19 and TRBJ2-5, reads DGGITQSPKYLFRKEGQNVTLSCEQNLNHDAMYWYRQDPGQGLRLIYYSQIVNDFQKGDIAEGYSVSREKKESFPLTVTSAQKNPTAFYLCASSRVAGETQYFGPGTRLLVL.

This clonotype was detected only a few times. The rearrangement uses TRBV28 and TRBJ1-2; 7 nucleotides align to TRBD1. Germline V gene sequence: CDR1 MDHEN, CDR2 SYDVKM. CDR3 size: 14 residues. V trimming: 7 bases; J trimming: 0 bases; junction bases outside the gene matches: 5. CDR3 nucleotides: TGTGCCAGCAAGGCAGGGGGGGCTAACTATGGCTACACCTTC. It is translated as CASKAGGANYGYTF.

The table lists this clonotype with many counts. The junction and the germline gene differ at one end; a read error may be behind it. V gene TRBV7-7 combines with J gene TRBJ2-1; D is unclear. The CDR3 has 13 amino acids. Germline CDR1 and CDR2: SSHAT and FNYEAQ (reference sequence). CDR3 protein: CASSRGANNEQFF. The CDR3 DNA follows: TGTGCTAGCAGCCGCGGTGCAAACAATGAGCAGTTCTTC. Looking up the rest from reference TRBV7-7 and TRBJ2-1 gives the full variable domain: GAGVSQSPRYKVTKRGQDVTLRCDPISSHATLYWYQQALGQGPEFLTYFNYEAQPDKSGLPSDRFSAERPEGSISTLTIQRTEQRDSAMYRCASSRGANNEQFFGPGTRLTVL.

V is TRBV5-4 and J is TRBJ1-1, with D tentatively TRBD1 (5 bases). Germline CDR1 SGHNT, CDR2 YYREEE (reference sequence). With 3 bases removed from V and 7 bases from J, the gap between germline ends came to 13 bases. This CDR3 is 13 amino acids long. CDR3 loop: CASSSGGANEAFF. The CDR3 nucleotides are TGTGCCAGCAGCTCGGGAGGGGCAAATGAAGCTTTCTTT. Looking up the rest from reference TRBV5-4 and TRBJ1-1 gives the full variable domain: ETGVTQSPTHLIKTRGQQVTLRCSSQSGHNTVSWYQQALGQGPQFIFQYYREEENGRGNFPPRFSGLQFPNYSSELNVNALELDDSALYLCASSSGGANEAFFGQGTRLTVV.

The chain joins TRBV18 to TRBJ1-1; no definite D call. Trimming took 5 bases from V and 3 from J, leaving 10 bases between them. The CDR3 loop spans 13 amino acids. Germline values: CDR1 KGHSH, CDR2 LQKENI. The CDR3 loop reads CASSSNPHTEAFF. The CDR3 DNA sequence: TGTGCCAGCTCATCCAATCCGCACACTGAAGCTTTCTTT.

In its sample, this clonotype was seen a few times. This sequence joins TRBV7-6 and TRBJ2-7, with D maybe TRBD1 (6 bases). This CDR3 has 15 amino acids. The V gene lost 3 bases and the J gene lost 6 bases, with 18 bases spanning the gap. Per the germline V gene, CDR1 is SGHVS and CDR2 is FNYEAQ. The CDR3 reads CASSLSLADRSEQYF. CDR3 bases: TGTGCCAGCAGCTTGAGCTTAGCAGACAGGTCCGAGCAGTACTTC. Drawing the rest from reference TRBV7-6 and TRBJ2-7, the complete variable domain is GAGVSQSPRYKVTKRGQDVALRCDPISGHVSLYWYRQALGQGPEFLTYFNYEAQQDKSGLPNDRFSAERPEGSISTLTIQRTEQRDSAMYRCASSLSLADRSEQYFGPGTRLTVT.

The chain links TRBV20-1 to TRBJ2-2; D may be TRBD2 (7 bases). The germline V gene encodes CDR1 DFQATT and CDR2 SNEGSKA (reference sequence). The CDR3 sequence is 14 residues long. Trimming cost V 5 bases and J 6 bases, with 16 bases left between them. CDR3 in DNA: TGCAGTGCTGACAAGGGGGAGGGCGCCGGGGAGCTGTTTTTT. Its protein product is CSADKGEGAGELFF.

This clonotype appeared a few times. The V and J genes are TRBV29-1 and TRBJ2-7; perhaps TRBD2 as D (6 bases). Germline CDR1 reads SQVTM; CDR2 reads ANQGSEA. The CDR3 is 13 residues long. Trimming pared 7 bases from V and 9 bases from J, leaving 22 bases between. CDR3 amino acids: CSALGGARKGQYF. The CDR3, as DNA: TGCAGCGCCCTTGGCGGGGCTCGTAAGGGGCAGTACTTC.

The V gene is TRBV20-1, the J gene TRBJ2-1; the D gene is possibly TRBD2 (8 bases). CDR1 and CDR2 from the germline V gene are DFQATT and SNEGSKA (reference sequence). This CDR3 has 17 amino acids. The ends were cut back, 0 bases at V and 2 bases at J, with 17 bases in the middle. The CDR3 is CSARDPTGGGPYNEQFF. The CDR3 nucleotides read TGCAGTGCTAGAGATCCCACGGGAGGGGGCCCCTACAATGAGCAGTTCTTC.

The chain joins TRBV4-2 to TRBJ2-5; tentative D call: TRBD2 (5 bases). CDR1 LGHNA and CDR2 YNFKEQ come from the germline V gene. The CDR3 loop spans 14 amino acids. Trimming left V 4 bases short and J 4 bases short, with 13 bases between. CDR3 sequence (DNA): TGTGCCAGCAGCCCTTTGAGGGAAGGAGAGACCCAGTACTTC. This sequence encodes CASSPLREGETQYF.

V usage is TRBV6-5 and J usage is TRBJ2-3; TRBD2 aligns across 7 bases. J was trimmed by 0 bases and V by 8 bases; bases with no gene match: 5. From germline, CDR1 is MNHEY and CDR2 SVGAGI. The CDR3 consists of 14 residues. The CDR3 sequence: CASRFSGSTDTQYF. Written as DNA, the CDR3 is TGTGCCAGCCGTTTTAGCGGGAGCACAGATACGCAGTATTTT.